The 5 T cell receptor beta chains presented below share a single source sample, sequenced in a study of cytomegalovirus exposure and HLA in healthy donors. This PCR relied on a set of 60 Vbeta primers and 13 Jbeta primers. Sequenced by immunoSEQ multiplex PCR; TCRdb stores in-frame clones only, minus some. The sample lists 60,000 to 90,000 clones, roughly 88% occurring once. Sequenced: PBMCs. These receptors originate from a man aged 65 to 85 in good health and CMV-seropositive.

J is TRBJ2-2 and V is TRBV9, with D possibly being TRBD2 (5 bases). In germline, CDR1 is SGDLS, CDR2 YYNGEE. The CDR3 runs to 14 residues. V was trimmed by 7 bases and J by 1 base, leaving 11 bases between them. The CDR3 loop reads CASQRAGNTGELFF. DNA for the CDR3: TGTGCCAGCCAACGGGCGGGGAACACCGGGGAGCTGTTTTTT.

The gene calls are TRBV30 and TRBJ2-3; 12 nucleotides agree with TRBD2. This CDR3 comprises 16 residues. Germline trimming cut 0 bases from V and 4 bases from J; bases unmatched to any gene: 5. CDR1 and CDR2 from the germline V gene are GTSNPN and SVGIG (reference sequence). This chain's CDR3 is CAWSVASGRVSDTQYF. Written as DNA, the CDR3 is TGTGCCTGGAGTGTGGCTAGCGGGAGGGTGTCAGATACGCAGTATTTT. Full variable domain (remainder filled in from reference TRBV30 and TRBJ2-3): SQTIHQWPATLVQPVGSPLSLECTVEGTSNPNLYWYRQAAGRGLQLLFYSVGIGQISSEVPQNLSASRPQDRQFILSSKKLLLSDSGFYLCAWSVASGRVSDTQYFGPGTRLTVL.

The V call is TRBV5-4, the J call TRBJ2-3, with 7 bases lining up with TRBD1. The CDR3 spans 17 residues. With 0 bases clipped from V and 6 bases from J, the junction kept 13 bases outside the gene matches. Germline assignment: CDR1 SGHNT and CDR2 YYREEE (reference sequence). This CDR3 is CASSLEGGQGLWDTQYF. The CDR3 DNA is TGTGCCAGCAGCTTGGAAGGGGGCCAGGGGCTATGGGATACGCAGTATTTT.

V usage is TRBV7-2 and J usage is TRBJ1-2, with 8 nucleotides matching TRBD1. The V gene end was trimmed by 4 bases and the J gene end by 8 bases; junction bases not matched to a gene: 9. Germline-derived CDR1 and CDR2 are SGHTA and FQGNSA. The CDR3 loop spans 14 amino acids. CDR3 DNA sequence: TGTGCCAGCAGCTCAGACAGGGGAGTAGCGGGCTACACCTTC. Translating it yields CASSSDRGVAGYTF.

This clone was seen more than once but under ten times. The rearrangement joins TRBV5-1 to TRBJ2-7, with D maybe TRBD1 (5 bases). Trimming took off 4 bases at V and 2 bases at J, with 13 bases between the two ends. Germline V CDR1 and CDR2: SGHRS, YFSETQ. This CDR3 has 14 amino acids. CDR3 coding DNA: TGCGCCAGCAGCGTTGATCAGGGTACCTACGAGCAGTACTTC. Protein product: CASSVDQGTYEQYF.